A selection of T cell receptor beta chains follows, all from one sample in a study of T cell repertoires in cytomegalovirus infection. No antigens are known for them. TCRdb called the reads again in MiXCR, with one record for every CDR3 protein. The sample yields hundreds of thousands of distinct CDR3 sequences, 25% to 30% seen once. The specimen was cultured PBMCs, collected from culture after CMV antigen stimulation. Receptors were obtained from a human donor in good health (CMV status not recorded). Some clones in this sample may be carry-over from other donors' samples. CDR3s include the opening cysteine and the closing phenylalanine or tryptophan. D genes are given only for firm matches. Part of the rows lack a size; the others show once, few, many or a class for expanded clones.

TRBV27	TRBD2	TRBJ2-5	few	CASSPGLAGFAPETQYF	TGTGCCAGCAGTCCGGGACTAGCGGGATTTGCCCCAGAGACCCAGTACTTC
TRBV12-3/TRBV12-4	.	TRBJ2-1	medium-sized	CASSLWRSSYNEQFF	TGTGCCAGCAGTTTGTGGCGGTCGAGCTACAATGAGCAGTTCTTC
TRBV7-8	TRBD1	TRBJ2-1	many	CASRPTGQASGEQFF	TGTGCCAGCAGACCAACCGGACAGGCCTCGGGTGAGCAGTTCTTC
TRBV7-2	.	TRBJ2-7	.	CASSLRDSYYEQYF	TGTGCCAGCAGCTTACGGGACTCCTACTACGAGCAGTACTTC
TRBV7-2	.	TRBJ2-2	many	CASSLRGVGNTGELFF	TGTGCCAGCAGCCTACGTGGGGTGGGGAACACCGGGGAGCTGTTTTTT
TRBV7-8	.	TRBJ2-2	few	CASRQRGVLGELFF	TGTGCCAGCAGACAAAGGGGGGTACTCGGGGAGCTGTTTTTT
TRBV6-8	TRBD1	TRBJ2-1	.	CASNLGQGNEQFF	TGTGCCAGCAACCTAGGACAGGGCAATGAGCAGTTCTTC
TRBV7-2	.	TRBJ1-1	few	CASSRDTVNTEAFF	TGTGCCAGCAGCCGGGACACTGTGAACACTGAAGCTTTCTTT
TRBV20-1	.	TRBJ2-5	few	CSARGSGPPSVETQYF	TGCAGTGCTAGGGGCTCGGGACCGCCATCTGTGGAGACCCAGTACTTC
TRBV10-3	.	TRBJ2-7	.	CASFSDVLHEQYF	TGTGCCTCCTTTTCGGACGTTCTTCACGAGCAGTACTTC
TRBV28	.	TRBJ2-2	.	CASSFPLSPGELFF	TGTGCCAGCAGTTTCCCCTTATCACCCGGGGAGCTGTTTTTT
TRBV12-3/TRBV12-4	.	TRBJ1-2	few	CASSLGLIGYTF	TGTGCCAGCAGTTTAGGCCTGATCGGCTACACCTTC
TRBV6-2/TRBV6-3	.	TRBJ2-5	few	CASRNGQFQETQYF	TGTGCCAGCAGGAACGGACAGTTCCAAGAGACCCAGTACTTC
TRBV6-1	TRBD1	TRBJ1-2	.	CASSYLAGTGRGYTF	TGTGCCAGCAGTTACTTGGCGGGGACAGGGAGAGGCTACACCTTC
TRBV7-9	TRBD2	TRBJ2-3	.	CAGTSGGDITDTQYF	TGTGCCGGGACCTCCGGGGGGGATATCACAGATACGCAGTATTTT
TRBV19	TRBD1	TRBJ1-5	few	CASSMKGARDQPQHF	TGTGCCAGTAGTATGAAGGGGGCGCGGGATCAGCCCCAGCATTTT
TRBV7-2	.	TRBJ2-7	few	CASSLSGAVAYEQYF	TGTGCCAGCAGCTTAAGTGGAGCCGTAGCCTACGAGCAGTACTTC
TRBV19	.	TRBJ2-3	.	CASSTRLAWDTQYF	TGTGCCAGTAGTACCCGTCTAGCGTGGGATACGCAGTATTTT
TRBV15	TRBD2	TRBJ2-1	.	CATSSPGLAGQFF	TGTGCCACCAGCTCCCCGGGACTAGCGGGACAGTTCTTC
TRBV20-1	TRBD1	TRBJ1-1	.	CAYRGLVNTEAFF	TGCGCCTACAGGGGGCTCGTGAACACTGAAGCTTTCTTT
TRBV6-5	.	TRBJ2-5	.	CASSYFSGGYQETQYF	TGTGCCAGCAGTTACTTCTCTGGGGGATACCAAGAGACCCAGTACTTC
TRBV4-3	TRBD2	TRBJ2-2	.	CASSQDPSGANTGELFF	TGCGCCAGCAGCCAAGATCCTAGCGGGGCGAACACCGGGGAGCTGTTTTTT
TRBV20-1	.	TRBJ1-2	.	CSASPPGRRDGYTF	TGCAGTGCTAGCCCCCCAGGACGGCGGGATGGCTACACCTTC
TRBV7-9	TRBD1	TRBJ2-3	many	CASSRDRAADTQYF	TGTGCCAGCAGCCGAGACAGGGCCGCAGATACGCAGTATTTT
TRBV6-1	TRBD1	TRBJ1-4	.	CASSTTGGNEKLFF	TGTGCCAGCAGCACCACAGGGGGCAATGAAAAACTGTTTTTT
TRBV5-1	TRBD2	TRBJ2-1	few	CASSPTGTSGGATYNEQFF	TGCGCCAGCAGCCCAACCGGGACTAGCGGGGGGGCCACCTACAATGAGCAGTTCTTC
TRBV2	TRBD1	TRBJ1-4	.	CASSADRAQKPELFF	TGTGCCAGCAGTGCGGACAGGGCCCAGAAACCGGAACTGTTTTTT
TRBV13	.	TRBJ1-4	.	CASSLRGVGEKLFF	TGTGCCAGCAGCTTGCGGGGGGTAGGAGAAAAACTGTTTTTT
TRBV7-9	.	TRBJ2-1	.	CASSASMGDEQFF	TGTGCCAGCAGCGCTTCAATGGGGGATGAGCAGTTCTTC
TRBV7-8	.	TRBJ2-1	few	CASSSTRESLYNEQFF	TGTGCCAGCAGCTCGACCCGGGAGTCCCTATACAATGAGCAGTTCTTC
TRBV2	TRBD1	TRBJ2-7	few	CASLRDSSYEQYF	TGTGCCAGCCTCCGGGACAGCTCATACGAGCAGTACTTC
TRBV4-1	.	TRBJ1-2	.	CASSQVLENYGYTF	TGCGCCAGCAGCCAAGTGCTAGAGAACTATGGCTACACCTTC
TRBV19	.	TRBJ2-7	few	CASSITQGRTTEQYF	TGTGCCAGTAGTATAACCCAGGGAAGGACCACCGAGCAGTACTTC
TRBV4-2	TRBD2	TRBJ2-1	.	CASSQAGGMDNEQFF	TGTGCCAGCAGCCAAGCGGGGGGAATGGACAATGAGCAGTTCTTC
TRBV20-1	TRBD1	TRBJ1-4	few	CSANNDRESNEKLFF	TGCAGTGCTAACAATGACAGGGAATCTAATGAAAAACTGTTTTTT
TRBV19	.	TRBJ2-4	few	CASSPTGENIQYF	TGTGCCAGTAGTCCGACAGGAGAAAACATTCAGTACTTC
TRBV4-2	TRBD2	TRBJ2-2	few	CASSQVGLIAGGLPGELFF	TGTGCCAGCAGCCAAGTCGGGCTCATAGCGGGGGGCCTCCCCGGGGAGCTGTTTTTT
TRBV7-9	.	TRBJ1-3	.	CASSLVGPGTAGNTIYF	TGTGCCAGCAGCTTAGTTGGCCCCGGGACGGCTGGAAACACCATATATTTT
TRBV4-1	.	TRBJ2-5	once	CASSQEGGTRETQYF	TGCGCCAGCAGCCAAGAGGGGGGAACCCGAGAGACCCAGTACTTC
TRBV27	.	TRBJ1-6	few	CASSLSSPQGSYNSPLHF	TGTGCCAGCAGTTTATCGAGTCCCCAGGGCTCCTATAATTCACCCCTCCACTTT
TRBV5-4	.	TRBJ2-3	.	CASSGPRTDTQYF	TGTGCCAGCTCGGGACCACGCACAGATACGCAGTATTTT
TRBV24-1	.	TRBJ1-1	.	CATSDPPYRIWTEAFF	TGTGCCACCAGTGACCCCCCTTACAGGATTTGGACTGAAGCTTTCTTT
TRBV6-1	TRBD1	TRBJ1-1	.	CASSLLGGADTEAFF	TGTGCCAGCAGCTTACTAGGGGGCGCGGACACTGAAGCTTTCTTT
TRBV7-6	TRBD1	TRBJ2-3	.	CASSLVQTGEGYTDTQYF	TGTGCCAGCAGCTTAGTTCAGACAGGGGAAGGGTACACAGATACGCAGTATTTT
TRBV7-2	.	TRBJ2-1	many	CASSLSVGVDEQFF	TGTGCCAGCAGCTTATCAGTAGGGGTAGATGAGCAGTTCTTC
TRBV24-1	TRBD2	TRBJ2-1	.	CATSDPTSGAHNEQFF	TGTGCCACCAGTGACCCCACTAGCGGGGCACACAATGAGCAGTTCTTC
TRBV11-2	.	TRBJ1-3	.	CASSPLDSGNTIYF	TGTGCCAGCAGCCCCTTAGACTCTGGAAACACCATATATTTT
TRBV6-6	.	TRBJ1-4	many	CASSDSTNEKLFF	TGTGCCAGCAGTGACTCCACTAATGAAAAACTGTTTTTT
TRBV19	.	TRBJ2-1	.	CASSPGLLTLSYNEQFF	TGTGCCAGTAGTCCAGGACTACTCACCCTCTCCTACAATGAGCAGTTCTTC
TRBV24-1	TRBD2	TRBJ2-7	many	CATSASGLAGASYEQYF	TGTGCCACCAGTGCTTCGGGACTAGCGGGAGCATCCTACGAGCAGTACTTC
TRBV28	.	TRBJ1-1	many	CASSFSSGRWAEAFF	TGTGCCAGCAGTTTTAGCTCAGGGAGGTGGGCTGAAGCTTTCTTT
TRBV6-5	TRBD1	TRBJ2-5	few	CASSYSIPGTGAPETQYF	TGTGCCAGCAGTTACTCGATACCCGGGACAGGGGCCCCAGAGACCCAGTACTTC
TRBV7-9	.	TRBJ1-2	.	CASSPREANYGYTF	TGTGCCAGCAGCCCCCGGGAAGCTAACTATGGCTACACCTTC
TRBV7-8	TRBD1	TRBJ1-4	.	CASSSQGLFSEKLFF	TGTGCCAGCAGCTCACAGGGGCTCTTTAGTGAAAAACTGTTTTTT
TRBV27	.	TRBJ2-2	.	CASSPWGPGELFF	TGTGCCAGCAGCCCCTGGGGTCCCGGGGAGCTGTTTTTT